The text below deals with one T cell receptor beta chain. One base away lies a much larger clone, so this may be a sequencing read error. This specimen belongs to a study of T cells after yellow fever vaccination. TCRdb recomputed calls from the 5' RACE reads with MiXCR, one row per CDR3 protein. In the table there are some 220,000 distinct CDR3 sequences, 3% to 3.5% of which are singletons. Here the sequenced sample was CD4+ T cells sorted from PBMCs, taken 10 days after the yellow fever booster vaccination. This sequence originates from a man aged 18-30 years who received the YFV17D yellow fever vaccine.

CDR3 sequence: CASSLAAGTNTGELFF. In nucleotides, the CDR3 is TGCGCCAGCAGCTTGGCCGCTGGGACGAACACCGGGGAGCTGTTTTTT. The chain is built from TRBV5-1 and TRBJ2-2; D is undetermined. This CDR3 is built from 16 residues. Trimming took 0 bases from V and 0 from J, leaving 9 bases between them. Germline V gives CDR1 SGHRS, CDR2 YFSETQ.